This TCR beta chain emerged from a study of cytomegalovirus exposure and HLA in healthy donors. Background on the study: An earlier analysis found 120 million or so unique TCR beta sequences from around 180 million T cells. Study-wide results and caveats: Rare sequences made up most TCRs, while some public TCRs were found in many donors. Reports showed the classifier diagnosing cytomegalovirus status with high specificity and sensitivity. Researchers reported in a later analysis that a missense DCLRE1C variant was tied to TCR beta V- and J-gene trimming.

About this clone itself: Its antigen is still unknown.

Researchers ran the PCR with 60 Vbeta and 13 Jbeta primers. The method was immunoSEQ multiplex PCR; TCRdb's version includes in-frame clones alone and lacks a portion of them. Among about 150,000 clones listed, roughly 88% were seen once. The V gene end was trimmed by 2 bases and the J gene end by 6 bases; junction bases not matched to a gene: 12. Germline V gene lookup returns CDR1 LNHDA and CDR2 SQIVND (reference sequence). This CDR3 has 16 residues. The material sequenced was PBMCs. The gene calls are TRBV19 and TRBJ2-7, with 8 bases aligning to TRBD2. This sequence originates from a woman aged 40-49 years in good health and CMV-seronegative. The CDR3, as DNA: TGTGCCAGTAGTATATTAGCGGGAACCCAAGGTGGCGAGCAGTACTTC. Translated, it gives CASSILAGTQGGEQYF.